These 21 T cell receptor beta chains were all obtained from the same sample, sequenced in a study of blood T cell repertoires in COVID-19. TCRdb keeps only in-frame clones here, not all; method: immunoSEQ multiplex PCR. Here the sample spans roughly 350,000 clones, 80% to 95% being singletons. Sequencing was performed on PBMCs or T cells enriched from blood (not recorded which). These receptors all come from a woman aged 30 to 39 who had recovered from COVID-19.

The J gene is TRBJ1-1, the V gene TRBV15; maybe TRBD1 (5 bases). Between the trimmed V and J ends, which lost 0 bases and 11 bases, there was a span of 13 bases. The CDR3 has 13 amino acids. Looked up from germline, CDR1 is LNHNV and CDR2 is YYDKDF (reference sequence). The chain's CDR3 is CATSRDTGRGAFF. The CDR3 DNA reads TGTGCCACCAGCAGAGACACAGGCCGTGGGGCTTTCTTT.

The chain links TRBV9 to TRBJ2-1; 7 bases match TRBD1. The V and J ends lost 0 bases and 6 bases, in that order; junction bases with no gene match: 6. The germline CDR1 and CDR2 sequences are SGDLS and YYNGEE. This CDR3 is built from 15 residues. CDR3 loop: CASSVGMGQSNEQFF. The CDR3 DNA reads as TGTGCCAGCAGCGTAGGAATGGGACAGAGCAATGAGCAGTTCTTC.

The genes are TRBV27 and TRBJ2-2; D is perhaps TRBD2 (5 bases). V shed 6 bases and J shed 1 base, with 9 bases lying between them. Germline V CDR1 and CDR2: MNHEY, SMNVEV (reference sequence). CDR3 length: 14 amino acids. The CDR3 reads CASRRDGNTGELFF. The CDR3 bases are TGTGCCAGCAGACGGGATGGGAACACCGGGGAGCTGTTTTTT.

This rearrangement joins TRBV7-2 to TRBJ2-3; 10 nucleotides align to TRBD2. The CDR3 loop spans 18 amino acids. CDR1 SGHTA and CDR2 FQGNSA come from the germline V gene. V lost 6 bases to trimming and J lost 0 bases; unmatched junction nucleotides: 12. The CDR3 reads CASSPLAGGRISTDTQYF. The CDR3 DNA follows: TGTGCCAGCAGTCCCTTAGCGGGGGGTCGTATTAGCACAGATACGCAGTATTTT. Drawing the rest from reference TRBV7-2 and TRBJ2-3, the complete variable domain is GAGVSQSPSNKVTEKGKDVELRCDPISGHTALYWYRQSLGQGLEFLIYFQGNSAPDKSGLPSDRFSAERTGGSVSTLTIQRTQQEDSAVYLCASSPLAGGRISTDTQYFGPGTRLTVL.

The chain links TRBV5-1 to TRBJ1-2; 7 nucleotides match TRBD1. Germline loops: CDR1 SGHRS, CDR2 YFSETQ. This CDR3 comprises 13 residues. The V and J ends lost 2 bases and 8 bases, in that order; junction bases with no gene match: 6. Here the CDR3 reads CASSFDRAFGYTF. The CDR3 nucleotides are TGCGCCAGCAGCTTTGACAGGGCTTTCGGCTACACCTTC.

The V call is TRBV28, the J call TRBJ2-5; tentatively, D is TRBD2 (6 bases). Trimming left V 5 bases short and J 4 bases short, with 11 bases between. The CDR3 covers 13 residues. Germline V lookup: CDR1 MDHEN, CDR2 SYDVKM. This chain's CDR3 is CASSRRLGETQYF. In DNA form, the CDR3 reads TGTGCCAGCAGTAGACGACTAGGAGAGACCCAGTACTTC.

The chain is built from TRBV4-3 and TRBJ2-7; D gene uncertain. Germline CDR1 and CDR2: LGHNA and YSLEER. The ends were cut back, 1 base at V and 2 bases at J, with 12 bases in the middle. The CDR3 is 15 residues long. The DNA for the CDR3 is TGCGCCAGCAGCCAAGGAACAAGTTTGACCTACGAGCAGTACTTC. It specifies CASSQGTSLTYEQYF.

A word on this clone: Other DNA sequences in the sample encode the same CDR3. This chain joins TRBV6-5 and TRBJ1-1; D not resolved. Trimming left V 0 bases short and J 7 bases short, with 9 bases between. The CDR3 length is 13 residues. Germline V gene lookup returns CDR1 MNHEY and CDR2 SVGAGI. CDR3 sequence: CASSYSSTGEAFF. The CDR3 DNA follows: TGTGCCAGCAGTTACTCGAGTACTGGTGAAGCTTTCTTT.

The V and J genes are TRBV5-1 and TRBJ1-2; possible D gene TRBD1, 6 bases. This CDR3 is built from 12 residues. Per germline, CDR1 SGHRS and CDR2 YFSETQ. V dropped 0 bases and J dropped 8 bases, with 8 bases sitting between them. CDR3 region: CASSLVRGGYTF. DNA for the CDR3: TGCGCCAGCAGCTTGGTTAGGGGGGGCTACACCTTC.

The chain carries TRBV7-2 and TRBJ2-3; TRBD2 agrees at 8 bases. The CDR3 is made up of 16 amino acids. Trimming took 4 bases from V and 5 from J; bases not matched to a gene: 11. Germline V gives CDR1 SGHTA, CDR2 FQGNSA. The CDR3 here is CASSSSAGAGLDTQYF. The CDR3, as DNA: TGTGCCAGCAGCTCTTCAGCGGGAGCGGGGCTAGATACGCAGTATTTT. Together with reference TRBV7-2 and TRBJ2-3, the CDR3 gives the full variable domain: GAGVSQSPSNKVTEKGKDVELRCDPISGHTALYWYRQSLGQGLEFLIYFQGNSAPDKSGLPSDRFSAERTGGSVSTLTIQRTQQEDSAVYLCASSSSAGAGLDTQYFGPGTRLTVL.

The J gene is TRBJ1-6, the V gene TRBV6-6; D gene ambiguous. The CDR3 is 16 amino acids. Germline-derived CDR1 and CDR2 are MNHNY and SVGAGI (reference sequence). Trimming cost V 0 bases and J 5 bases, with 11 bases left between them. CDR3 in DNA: TGTGCCAGCAGTTACTCGACTGGTGGTAATAATTCACCCCTCCACTTT. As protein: CASSYSTGGNNSPLHF.

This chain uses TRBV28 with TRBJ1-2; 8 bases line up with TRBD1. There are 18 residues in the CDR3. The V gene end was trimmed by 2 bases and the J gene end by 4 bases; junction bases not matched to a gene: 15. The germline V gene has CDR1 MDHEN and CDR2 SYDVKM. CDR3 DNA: TGTGCCAGCAGTTTAGAGAGGCAGGAACAGGGGGTGTCCTATGGCTACACCTTC. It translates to CASSLERQEQGVSYGYTF.

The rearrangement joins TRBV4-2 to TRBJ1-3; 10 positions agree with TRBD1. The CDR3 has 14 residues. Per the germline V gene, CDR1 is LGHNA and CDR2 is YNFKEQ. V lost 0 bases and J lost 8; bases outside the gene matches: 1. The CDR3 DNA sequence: TGTGCCAGCAGCCAAGAAGGGACAGGGGACACCATATATTTT. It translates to CASSQEGTGDTIYF.

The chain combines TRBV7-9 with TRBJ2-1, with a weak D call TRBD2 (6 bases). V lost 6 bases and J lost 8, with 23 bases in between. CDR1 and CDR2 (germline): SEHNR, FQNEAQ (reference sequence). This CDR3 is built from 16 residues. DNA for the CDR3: TGTGCCAGCAGTGGTGGCGGGATAGGTCGTCGGTATGAGCAGTTCTTC. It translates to CASSGGGIGRRYEQFF.

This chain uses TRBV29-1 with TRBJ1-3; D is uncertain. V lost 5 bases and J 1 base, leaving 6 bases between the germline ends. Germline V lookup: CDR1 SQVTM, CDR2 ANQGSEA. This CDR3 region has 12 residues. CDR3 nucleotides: TGCAGCGTTCAGAAGTCTGGAAACACCATATATTTT. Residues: CSVQKSGNTIYF.

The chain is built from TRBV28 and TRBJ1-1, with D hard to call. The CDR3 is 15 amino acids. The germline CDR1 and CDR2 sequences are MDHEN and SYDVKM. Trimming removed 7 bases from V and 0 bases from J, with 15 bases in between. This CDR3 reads CASNEDWVVNTEAFF. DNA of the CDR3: TGTGCCAGCAATGAGGATTGGGTAGTGAACACTGAAGCTTTCTTT.

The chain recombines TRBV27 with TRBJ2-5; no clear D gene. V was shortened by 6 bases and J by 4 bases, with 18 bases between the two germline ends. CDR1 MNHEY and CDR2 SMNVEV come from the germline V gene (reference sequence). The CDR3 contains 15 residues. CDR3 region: CASRATRRGGETQYF. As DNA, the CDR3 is TGTGCCAGCAGAGCAACCCGGAGAGGCGGAGAGACCCAGTACTTC.

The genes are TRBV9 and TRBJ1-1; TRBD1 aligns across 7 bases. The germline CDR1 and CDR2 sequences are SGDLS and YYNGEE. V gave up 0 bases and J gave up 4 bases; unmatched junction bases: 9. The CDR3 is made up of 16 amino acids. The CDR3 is CASSVGTGYIGTEAFF. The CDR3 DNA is TGTGCCAGCAGCGTAGGGACAGGTTACATCGGCACTGAAGCTTTCTTT.

The CDR3: CASRAGGGNQPQHF. CDR3 DNA sequence: TGTGCCAGTAGGGCAGGGGGAGGCAATCAGCCCCAGCATTTT. This chain uses TRBV19 with TRBJ1-5; 7 nucleotides align to TRBD1. V lost 6 bases and J lost 2; bases outside the gene matches: 4. The CDR3 spans 14 residues. Looked up from germline, CDR1 is LNHDA and CDR2 is SQIVND (reference sequence).

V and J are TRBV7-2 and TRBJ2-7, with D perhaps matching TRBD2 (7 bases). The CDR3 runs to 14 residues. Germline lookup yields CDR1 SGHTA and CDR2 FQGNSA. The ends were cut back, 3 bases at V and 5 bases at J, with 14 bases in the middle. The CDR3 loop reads CASSFLVGGHEQYF. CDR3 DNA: TGTGCCAGCAGCTTTCTCGTGGGGGGGCACGAGCAGTACTTC. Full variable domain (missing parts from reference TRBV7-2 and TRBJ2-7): GAGVSQSPSNKVTEKGKDVELRCDPISGHTALYWYRQSLGQGLEFLIYFQGNSAPDKSGLPSDRFSAERTGGSVSTLTIQRTQQEDSAVYLCASSFLVGGHEQYFGPGTRLTVT.

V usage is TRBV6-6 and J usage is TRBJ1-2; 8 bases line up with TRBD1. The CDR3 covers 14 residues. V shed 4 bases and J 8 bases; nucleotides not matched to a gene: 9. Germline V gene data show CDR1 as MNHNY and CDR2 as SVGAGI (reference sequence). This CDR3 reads CASSSRTGMLGYTF. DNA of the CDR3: TGTGCCAGCAGTTCCAGGACAGGGATGTTGGGCTACACCTTC.